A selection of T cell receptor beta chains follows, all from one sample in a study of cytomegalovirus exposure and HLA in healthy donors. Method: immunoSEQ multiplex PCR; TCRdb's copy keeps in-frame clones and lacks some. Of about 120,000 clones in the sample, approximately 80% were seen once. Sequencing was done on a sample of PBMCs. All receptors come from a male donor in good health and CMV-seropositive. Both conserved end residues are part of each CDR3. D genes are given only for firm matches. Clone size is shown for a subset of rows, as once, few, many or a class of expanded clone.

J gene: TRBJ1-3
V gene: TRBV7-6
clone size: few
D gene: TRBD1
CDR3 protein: CASSSSRTGTIYF
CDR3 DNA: TGTGCCAGCAGCTCCTCGAGGACAGGCACCATATATTTT

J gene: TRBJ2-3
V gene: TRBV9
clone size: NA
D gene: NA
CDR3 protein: CASSVQAASTDTQYF
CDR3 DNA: TGTGCCAGCAGCGTTCAAGCGGCTAGCACAGATACGCAGTATTTT

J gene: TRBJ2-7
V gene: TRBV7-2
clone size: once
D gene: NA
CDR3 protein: CASSPSTGEGEQYF
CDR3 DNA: TGTGCCAGCAGCCCATCGACAGGGGAGGGAGAGCAGTACTTC

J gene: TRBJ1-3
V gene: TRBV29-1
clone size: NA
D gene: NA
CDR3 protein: CSVAGGPGSSGNTIYF
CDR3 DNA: TGCAGCGTTGCGGGAGGGCCAGGTTCCTCTGGAAACACCATATATTTT

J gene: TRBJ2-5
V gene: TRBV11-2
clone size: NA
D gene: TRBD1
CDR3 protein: CASSGGQGAMETQYF
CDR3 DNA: TGTGCCAGCAGCGGAGGACAGGGGGCTATGGAGACCCAGTACTTC

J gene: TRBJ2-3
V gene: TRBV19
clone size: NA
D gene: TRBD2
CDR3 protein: CASSIAAGEADTQYF
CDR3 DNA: TGTGCCAGTAGTATAGCTGCGGGGGAAGCAGATACGCAGTATTTT

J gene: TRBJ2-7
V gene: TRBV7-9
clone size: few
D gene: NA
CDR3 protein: CSSSPRVREQYF
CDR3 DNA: TGTTCCAGCAGCCCGAGGGTGAGGGAGCAGTACTTC

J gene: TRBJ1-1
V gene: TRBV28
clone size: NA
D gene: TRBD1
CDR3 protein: CAAGTVVFMNTEAFF
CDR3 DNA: TGTGCCGCAGGGACAGTCGTATTCATGAACACTGAAGCTTTCTTT

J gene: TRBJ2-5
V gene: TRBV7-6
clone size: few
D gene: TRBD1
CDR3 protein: CASSITGAPSETQYF
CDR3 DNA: TGTGCCAGCAGCATAACAGGGGCCCCAAGTGAGACCCAGTACTTC

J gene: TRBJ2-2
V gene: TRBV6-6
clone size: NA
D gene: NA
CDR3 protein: CASSYRIASGELFF
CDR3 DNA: TGTGCCAGCAGTTATAGGATAGCATCCGGGGAGCTGTTTTTT

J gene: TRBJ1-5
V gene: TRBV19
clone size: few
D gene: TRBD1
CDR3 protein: CASSRQGTGNQPQHF
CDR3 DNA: TGTGCCAGTAGTCGACAGGGGACGGGCAATCAGCCCCAGCATTTT

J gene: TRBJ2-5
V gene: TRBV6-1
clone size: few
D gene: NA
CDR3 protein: CASSVAGETQYF
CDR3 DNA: TGTGCCAGCAGTGTCGCGGGGGAGACCCAGTACTTC

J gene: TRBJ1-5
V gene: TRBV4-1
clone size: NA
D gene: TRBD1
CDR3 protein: CASSQAQGAGNQPQHF
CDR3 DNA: TGCGCCAGCAGCCAAGCTCAGGGGGCTGGCAATCAGCCCCAGCATTTT

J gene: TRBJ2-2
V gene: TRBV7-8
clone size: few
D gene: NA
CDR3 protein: CASSLISQNTGELFF
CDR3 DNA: TGTGCCAGCAGCTTAATTAGCCAGAACACCGGGGAGCTGTTTTTT

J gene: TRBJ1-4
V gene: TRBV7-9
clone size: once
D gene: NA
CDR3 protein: CASSLYREGEKLFF
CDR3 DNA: TGTGCCAGCAGCTTATATAGGGAGGGGGAAAAACTGTTTTTT

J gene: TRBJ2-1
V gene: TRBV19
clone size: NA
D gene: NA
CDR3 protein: CASSIVRVLSYNEQFF
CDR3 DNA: TGTGCCAGTAGTATAGTACGGGTGCTTTCATACAATGAGCAGTTCTTC

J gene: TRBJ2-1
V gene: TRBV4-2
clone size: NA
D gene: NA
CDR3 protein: CASSNRLFSYNEQFF
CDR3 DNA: TGTGCCAGCAGCAACCGTCTATTCTCCTACAATGAGCAGTTCTTC

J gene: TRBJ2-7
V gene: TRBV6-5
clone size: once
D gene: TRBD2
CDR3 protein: CASSLGLAGDEQYF
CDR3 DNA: TGTGCCAGCAGTCTAGGACTAGCGGGAGACGAGCAGTACTTC

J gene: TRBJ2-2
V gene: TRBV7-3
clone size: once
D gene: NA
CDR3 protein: CASSPRNTGELFF
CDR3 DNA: TGTGCCAGCAGCCCCCGGAACACCGGGGAGCTGTTTTTT

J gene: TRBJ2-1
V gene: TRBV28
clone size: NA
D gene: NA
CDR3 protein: CATGVAFYNEQFF
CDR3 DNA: TGTGCCACCGGGGTAGCTTTCTACAATGAGCAGTTCTTC

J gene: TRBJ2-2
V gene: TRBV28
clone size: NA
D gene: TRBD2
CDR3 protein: CASSWPTAGGRRRELFF
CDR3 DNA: TGTGCCAGCAGTTGGCCCACCGCGGGGGGCCGTCGGCGGGAGCTGTTTTTT

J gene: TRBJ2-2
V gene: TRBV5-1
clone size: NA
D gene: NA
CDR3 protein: CASSPSNGGGTGELFF
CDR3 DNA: TGCGCCAGCAGCCCCTCGAATGGGGGAGGCACCGGGGAGCTGTTTTTT

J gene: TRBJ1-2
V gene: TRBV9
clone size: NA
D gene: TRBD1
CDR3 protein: CASSVNSGQGRDTYGYTF
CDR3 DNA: TGTGCCAGCAGCGTTAACTCTGGACAGGGAAGGGATACTTATGGCTACACCTTC

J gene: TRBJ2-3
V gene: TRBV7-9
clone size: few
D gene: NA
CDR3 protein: CALRGRGTDTQYF
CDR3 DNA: TGTGCCCTGCGGGGCCGGGGGACAGATACGCAGTATTTT

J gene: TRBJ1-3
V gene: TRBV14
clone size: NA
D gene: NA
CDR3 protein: CASSQEAFGNTIYF
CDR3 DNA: TGTGCCAGCAGCCAAGAAGCCTTTGGAAACACCATATATTTT

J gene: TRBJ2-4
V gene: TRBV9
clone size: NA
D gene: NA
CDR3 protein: CASTQGVAKNIQYF
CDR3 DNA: TGTGCCAGCACCCAAGGAGTAGCCAAAAACATTCAGTACTTC

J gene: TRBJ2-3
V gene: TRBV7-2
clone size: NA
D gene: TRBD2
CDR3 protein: CASSPLAGEGTQYF
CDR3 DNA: TGTGCCAGCAGCCCTCTAGCGGGAGAGGGCACGCAGTATTTT

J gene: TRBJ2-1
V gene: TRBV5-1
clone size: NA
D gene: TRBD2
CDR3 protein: CASALRTSGSYNEQFF
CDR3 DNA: TGCGCCAGCGCCCTGAGGACTAGCGGATCCTACAATGAGCAGTTCTTC

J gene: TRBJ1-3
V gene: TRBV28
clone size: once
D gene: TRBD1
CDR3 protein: CASSQYRGSGNTIYF
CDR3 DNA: TGTGCCAGCAGTCAATACAGGGGAAGTGGAAACACCATATATTTT

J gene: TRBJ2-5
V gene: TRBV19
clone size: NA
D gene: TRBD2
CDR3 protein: CASSPFSGSDGETQYF
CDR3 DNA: TGTGCCAGTAGTCCATTTAGCGGGAGCGACGGAGAGACCCAGTACTTC

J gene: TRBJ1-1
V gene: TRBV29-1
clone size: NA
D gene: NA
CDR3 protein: CSAWQLNTEAFF
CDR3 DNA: TGCAGCGCGTGGCAGTTGAACACTGAAGCTTTCTTT

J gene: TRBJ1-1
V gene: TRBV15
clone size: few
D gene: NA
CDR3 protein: CATSRDKNTEAFF
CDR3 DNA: TGTGCCACCAGCAGAGACAAGAACACTGAAGCTTTCTTT

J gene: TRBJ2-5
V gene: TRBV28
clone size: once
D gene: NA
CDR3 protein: CASSGLSRYQETQYF
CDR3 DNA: TGTGCCAGCAGTGGACTCAGCCGTTACCAAGAGACCCAGTACTTC

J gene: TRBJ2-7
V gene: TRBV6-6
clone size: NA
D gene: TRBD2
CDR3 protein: CASSLAGGTGHEQYF
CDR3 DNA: TGTGCCAGCAGTTTAGCGGGAGGGACAGGACACGAGCAGTACTTC

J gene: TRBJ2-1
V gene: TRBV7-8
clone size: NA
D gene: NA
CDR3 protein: CASSAVRDSHNEQFF
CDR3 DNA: TGTGCCAGCAGCGCAGTGCGGGACAGCCACAATGAGCAGTTCTTC

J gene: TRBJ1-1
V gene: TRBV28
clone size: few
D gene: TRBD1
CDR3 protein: CASSTYRGFLNTEAFF
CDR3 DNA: TGTGCCAGCAGTACATACAGGGGATTCTTGAACACTGAAGCTTTCTTT

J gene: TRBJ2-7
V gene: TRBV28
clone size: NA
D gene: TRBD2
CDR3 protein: CASSPTVTSGRFYEQYF
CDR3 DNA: TGTGCCAGCAGTCCCACCGTGACTAGCGGGAGATTCTACGAGCAGTACTTC

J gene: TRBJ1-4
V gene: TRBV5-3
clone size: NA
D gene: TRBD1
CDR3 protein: CARAGQENEKLFF
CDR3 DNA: TGTGCCAGAGCGGGACAGGAGAATGAAAAACTGTTTTTT

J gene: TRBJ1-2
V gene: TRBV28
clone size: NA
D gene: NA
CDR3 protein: CASSFAGSGYTF
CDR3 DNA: TGTGCCAGCAGTTTCGCAGGGTCGGGCTACACCTTC

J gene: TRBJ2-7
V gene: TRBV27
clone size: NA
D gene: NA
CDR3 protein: CASQYLTGTEQYF
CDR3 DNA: TGTGCCAGCCAATACCTTACAGGGACCGAGCAGTACTTC

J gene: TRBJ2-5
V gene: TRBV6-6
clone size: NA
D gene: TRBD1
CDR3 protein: CASSYSQGAGKTQYF
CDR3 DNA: TGTGCCAGCAGTTACTCTCAGGGGGCAGGAAAGACCCAGTACTTC

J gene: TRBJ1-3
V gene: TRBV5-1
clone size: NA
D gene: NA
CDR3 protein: CASSREGLSGNTIYF
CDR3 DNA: TGCGCCAGCAGTCGGGAGGGCCTCTCTGGAAACACCATATATTTT

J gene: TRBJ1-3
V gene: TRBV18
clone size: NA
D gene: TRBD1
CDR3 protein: CASSPGQDRNTIYF
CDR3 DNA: TGTGCCAGCTCGCCGGGACAGGATAGAAACACCATATATTTT

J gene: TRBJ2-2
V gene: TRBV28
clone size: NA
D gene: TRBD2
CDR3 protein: CASSYERGAAANTGELFF
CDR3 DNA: TGTGCCAGCAGTTACGAGCGGGGGGCTGCAGCGAACACCGGGGAGCTGTTTTTT

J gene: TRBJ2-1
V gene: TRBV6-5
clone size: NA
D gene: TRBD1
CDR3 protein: CASSPGTGFSEQFF
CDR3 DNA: TGTGCCAGCAGTCCCGGGACAGGGTTCAGTGAGCAGTTCTTC

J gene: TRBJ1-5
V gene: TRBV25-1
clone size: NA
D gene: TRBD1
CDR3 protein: CASSSGQQPNQPQHF
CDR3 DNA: TGTGCCAGCAGCTCGGGACAGCAACCAAATCAGCCCCAGCATTTT

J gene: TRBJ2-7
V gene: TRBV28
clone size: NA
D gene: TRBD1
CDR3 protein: CASSSRSGQGSYEQYF
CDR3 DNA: TGTGCCAGCAGTTCACGATCGGGACAGGGATCCTACGAGCAGTACTTC

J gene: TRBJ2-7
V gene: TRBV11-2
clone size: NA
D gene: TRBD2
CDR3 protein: CASSLDWTGGRYEQYF
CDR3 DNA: TGTGCCAGCAGCTTAGATTGGACGGGCGGGAGGTACGAGCAGTACTTC

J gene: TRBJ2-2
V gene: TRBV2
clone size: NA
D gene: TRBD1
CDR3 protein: CASSPRTGRTGELFF
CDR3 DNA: TGTGCCAGCAGTCCGCGGACAGGTCGCACCGGGGAGCTGTTTTTT

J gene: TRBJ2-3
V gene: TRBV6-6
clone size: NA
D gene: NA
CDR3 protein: CASSYAGPGGADTQYF
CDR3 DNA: TGTGCCAGCAGTTACGCAGGTCCTGGAGGTGCAGATACGCAGTATTTT

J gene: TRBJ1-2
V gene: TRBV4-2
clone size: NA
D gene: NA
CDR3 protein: CASSQSEQGKGNYGYTF
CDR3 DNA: TGTGCCAGCAGCCAGAGTGAACAGGGTAAGGGTAACTATGGCTACACCTTC

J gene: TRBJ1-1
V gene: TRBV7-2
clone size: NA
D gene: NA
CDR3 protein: CASSLAGGLNTEAFF
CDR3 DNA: TGTGCCAGCAGCTTAGCAGGGGGACTGAACACTGAAGCTTTCTTT

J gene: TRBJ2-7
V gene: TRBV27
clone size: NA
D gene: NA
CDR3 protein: CASSNGYEQYF
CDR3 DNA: TGTGCCAGCAGCAACGGCTACGAGCAGTACTTC

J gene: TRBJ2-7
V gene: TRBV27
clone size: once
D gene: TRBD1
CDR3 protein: CASSLWDRTYEQYF
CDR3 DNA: TGTGCCAGCAGTTTATGGGACAGGACCTACGAGCAGTACTTC